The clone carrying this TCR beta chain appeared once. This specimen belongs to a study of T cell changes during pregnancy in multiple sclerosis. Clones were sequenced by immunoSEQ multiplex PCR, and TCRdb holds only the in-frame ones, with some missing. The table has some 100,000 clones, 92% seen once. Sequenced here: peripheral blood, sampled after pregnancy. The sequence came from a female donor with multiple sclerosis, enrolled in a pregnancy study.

CDR3 in amino acids: CASSSSGGASYEQYF. CDR3 in DNA: TGTGCCAGCTCGAGTAGCGGGGGGGCCTCCTACGAGCAGTACTTC. The gene calls are TRBV7-2 and TRBJ2-7, with 11 bases matching TRBD2. V dropped 8 bases and J dropped 0; count of bases not matched to a gene: 6. CDR1 is SGHTA, CDR2 FQGNSA, per germline. This CDR3 has 15 residues.